This T cell receptor (beta chain) was identified in a study of blood T cell repertoires in COVID-19. As handled by the study authors: Counts of nucleated cells, estimated from reference gene primer amplification, were obtained. Assay used: immunoSEQ multiplex PCR; TCRdb lists only in-frame clones, some missing. The V and J calls and clone size are taken from that table; D and trimming were inferred from the DNA. This table holds about 170,000 clones, roughly 91% found once. The CDR3 is made up of 15 amino acids. CDR1 MNHEY and CDR2 SMNVEV come from the germline V gene (reference sequence). The V and J ends lost 1 base and 8 bases respectively, with 12 bases between them.

The receptor was isolated from a man in his fifties who had recovered from COVID-19. Sequences were obtained from peripheral blood. The rearrangement links TRBV27 to TRBJ1-6; maybe TRBD1 (6 bases). The CDR3 DNA reads TGTGCCAGCAGTTTATTTGCGGGGGCGCATTCACCCCTCCACTTT. It encodes CASSLFAGAHSPLHF.